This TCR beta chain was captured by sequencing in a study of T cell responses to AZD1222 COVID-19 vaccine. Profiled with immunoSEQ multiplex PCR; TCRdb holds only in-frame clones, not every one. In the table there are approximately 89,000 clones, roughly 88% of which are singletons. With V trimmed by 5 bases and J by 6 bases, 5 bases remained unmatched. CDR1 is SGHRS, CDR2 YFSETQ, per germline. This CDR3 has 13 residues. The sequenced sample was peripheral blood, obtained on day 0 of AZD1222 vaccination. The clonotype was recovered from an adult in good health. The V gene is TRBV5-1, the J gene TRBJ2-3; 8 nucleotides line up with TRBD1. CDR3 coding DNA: TGCGCCAGCAGGCGGACAGGGTCGGATACGCAGTATTTT. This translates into CASRRTGSDTQYF.